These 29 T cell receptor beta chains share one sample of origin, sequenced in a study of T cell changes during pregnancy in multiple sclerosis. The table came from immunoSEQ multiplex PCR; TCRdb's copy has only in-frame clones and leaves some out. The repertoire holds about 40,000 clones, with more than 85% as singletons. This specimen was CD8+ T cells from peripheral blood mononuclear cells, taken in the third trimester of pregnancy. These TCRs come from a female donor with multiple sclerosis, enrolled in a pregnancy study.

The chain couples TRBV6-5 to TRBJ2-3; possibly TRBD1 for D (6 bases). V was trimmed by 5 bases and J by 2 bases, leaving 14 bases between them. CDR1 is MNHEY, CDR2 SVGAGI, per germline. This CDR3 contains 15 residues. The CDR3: CASSRGHKDTDTQYF. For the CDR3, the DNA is TGTGCCAGCAGTAGGGGACACAAAGACACAGATACGCAGTATTTT.

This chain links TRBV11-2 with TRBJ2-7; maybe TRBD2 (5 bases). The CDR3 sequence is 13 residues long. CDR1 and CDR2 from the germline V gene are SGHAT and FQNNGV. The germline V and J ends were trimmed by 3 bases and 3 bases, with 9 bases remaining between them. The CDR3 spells CASSLNGIYEQYF. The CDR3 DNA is TGTGCCAGCAGCTTGAACGGGATCTACGAGCAGTACTTC. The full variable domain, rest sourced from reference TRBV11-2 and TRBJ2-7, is EAGVAQSPRYKIIEKRQSVAFWCNPISGHATLYWYQQILGQGPKLLIQFQNNGVVDDSQLPKDRFSAERLKGVDSTLKIQPAKLEDSAVYLCASSLNGIYEQYFGPGTRLTVT.

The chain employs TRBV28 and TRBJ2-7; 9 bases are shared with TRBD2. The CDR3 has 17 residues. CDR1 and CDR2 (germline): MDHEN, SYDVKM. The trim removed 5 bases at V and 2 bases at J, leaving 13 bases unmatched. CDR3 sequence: CASSPWTSARGAYEQYF. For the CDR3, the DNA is TGTGCCAGCAGTCCCTGGACTAGCGCCCGAGGGGCCTACGAGCAGTACTTC.

For the CDR3, the DNA is TGTGCCAGCAGCGACCACCGGGACAGTCCTCATCGCGAGCAGTTCTTC. It codes for CASSDHRDSPHREQFF. The J gene is TRBJ2-1, the V gene TRBV9; 7 positions agree with TRBD1. CDR1 is SGDLS, CDR2 YYNGEE, per germline. V was pared by 3 bases and J by 10 bases, with 16 bases of the junction left unmatched. The CDR3 totals 16 residues.

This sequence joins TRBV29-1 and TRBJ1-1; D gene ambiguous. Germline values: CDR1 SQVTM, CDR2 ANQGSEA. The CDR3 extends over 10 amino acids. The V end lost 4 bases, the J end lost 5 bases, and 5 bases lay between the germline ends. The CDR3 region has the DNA TGCAGCGTTGCAGGTACTGAAGCTTTCTTT. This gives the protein CSVAGTEAFF.

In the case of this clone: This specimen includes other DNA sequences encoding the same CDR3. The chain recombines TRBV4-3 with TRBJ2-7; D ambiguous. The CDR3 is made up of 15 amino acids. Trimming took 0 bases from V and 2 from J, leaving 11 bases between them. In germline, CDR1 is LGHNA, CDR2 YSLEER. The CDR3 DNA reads TGCGCCAGCAGCCAAGACCGCGCCGGAGCCTACGAGCAGTACTTC. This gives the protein CASSQDRAGAYEQYF.

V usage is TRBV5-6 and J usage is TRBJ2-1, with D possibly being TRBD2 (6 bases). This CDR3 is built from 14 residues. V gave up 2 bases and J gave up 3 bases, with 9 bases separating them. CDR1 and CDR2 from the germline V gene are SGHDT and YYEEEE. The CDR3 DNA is TGTGCCAGCAGCTTCGGGAGAGGCTACAATGAGCAGTTCTTC. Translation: CASSFGRGYNEQFF.

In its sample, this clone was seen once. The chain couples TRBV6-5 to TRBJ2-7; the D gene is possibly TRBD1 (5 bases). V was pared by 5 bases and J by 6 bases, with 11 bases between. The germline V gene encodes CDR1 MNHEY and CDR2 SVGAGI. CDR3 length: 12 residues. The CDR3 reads CASSAGSLEQYF. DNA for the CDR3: TGTGCCAGCAGTGCAGGGTCCCTCGAGCAGTACTTC.

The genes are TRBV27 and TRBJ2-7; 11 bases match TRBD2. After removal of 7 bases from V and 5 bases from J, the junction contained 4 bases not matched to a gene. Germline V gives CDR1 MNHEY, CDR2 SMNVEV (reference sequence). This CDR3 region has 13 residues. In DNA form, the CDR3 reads TGTGCCAGCACCCTAGCGGGAGGAAACGAGCAGTACTTC. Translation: CASTLAGGNEQYF.

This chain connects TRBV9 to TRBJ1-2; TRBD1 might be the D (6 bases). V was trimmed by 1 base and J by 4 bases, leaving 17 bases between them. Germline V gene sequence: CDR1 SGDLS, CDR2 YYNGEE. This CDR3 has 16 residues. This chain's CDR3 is CASSVTASGTSYGYTF. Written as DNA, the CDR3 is TGTGCCAGCAGCGTAACCGCATCCGGGACAAGCTATGGCTACACCTTC.

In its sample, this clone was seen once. The CDR3 sequence: CASSVESGARNEQFF. CDR3 nucleotides: TGTGCCAGCAGCGTAGAGAGCGGAGCCCGGAATGAGCAGTTCTTC. The V call is TRBV9, the J call TRBJ2-1; the D gene is possibly TRBD2 (5 bases). The CDR3 length is 15 residues. Trimming removed 0 bases from V and 7 bases from J, with 14 bases in between. Germline CDR1 and CDR2: SGDLS and YYNGEE. Complete variable domain (other parts from reference TRBV9 and TRBJ2-1): DSGVTQTPKHLITATGQRVTLRCSPRSGDLSVYWYQQSLDQGLQFLIQYYNGEERAKGNILERFSAQQFPDLHSELNLSSLELGDSALYFCASSVESGARNEQFFGPGTRLTVL.

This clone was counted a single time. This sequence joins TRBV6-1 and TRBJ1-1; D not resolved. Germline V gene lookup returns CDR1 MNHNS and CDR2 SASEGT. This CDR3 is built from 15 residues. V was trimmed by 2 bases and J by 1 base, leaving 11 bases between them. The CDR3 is CASSEMADSNTEAFF. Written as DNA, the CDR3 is TGTGCCAGCAGTGAAATGGCAGATTCGAACACTGAAGCTTTCTTT.

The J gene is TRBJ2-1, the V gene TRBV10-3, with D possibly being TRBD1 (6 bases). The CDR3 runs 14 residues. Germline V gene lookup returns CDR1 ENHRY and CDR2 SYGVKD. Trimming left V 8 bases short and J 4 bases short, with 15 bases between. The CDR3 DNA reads TGTGCCATCGGGGCAGGGGCTCTTTACAATGAGCAGTTCTTC. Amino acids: CAIGAGALYNEQFF.

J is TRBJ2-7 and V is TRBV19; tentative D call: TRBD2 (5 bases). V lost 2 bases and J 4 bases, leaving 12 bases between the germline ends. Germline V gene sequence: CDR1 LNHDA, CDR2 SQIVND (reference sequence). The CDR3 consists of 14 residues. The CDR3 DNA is TGTGCCAGTAGTATATCGTGGGGAGCATACGAGCAGTACTTC. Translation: CASSISWGAYEQYF.

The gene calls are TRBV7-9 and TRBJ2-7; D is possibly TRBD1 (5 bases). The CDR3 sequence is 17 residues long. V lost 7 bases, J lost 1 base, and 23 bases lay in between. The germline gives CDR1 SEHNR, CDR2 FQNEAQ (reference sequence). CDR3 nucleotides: TGTGCCAGCACACCCCTTGACGGGCAGGGATTATCCTACGAGCAGTACTTC. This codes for CASTPLDGQGLSYEQYF.

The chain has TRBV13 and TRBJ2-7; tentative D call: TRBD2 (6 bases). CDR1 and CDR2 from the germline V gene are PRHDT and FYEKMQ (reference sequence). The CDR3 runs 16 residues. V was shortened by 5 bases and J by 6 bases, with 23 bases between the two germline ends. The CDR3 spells CASSGGSAQGNTEQYF. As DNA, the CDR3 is TGTGCCAGCAGCGGGGGGTCGGCCCAAGGGAATACCGAGCAGTACTTC.

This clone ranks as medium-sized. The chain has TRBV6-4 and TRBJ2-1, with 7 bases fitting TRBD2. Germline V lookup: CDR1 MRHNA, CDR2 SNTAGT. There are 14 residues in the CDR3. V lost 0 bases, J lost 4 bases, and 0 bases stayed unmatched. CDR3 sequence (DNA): TGTGCCAGCAGTGACTCTAGCGGGTACAATGAGCAGTTCTTC. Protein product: CASSDSSGYNEQFF.

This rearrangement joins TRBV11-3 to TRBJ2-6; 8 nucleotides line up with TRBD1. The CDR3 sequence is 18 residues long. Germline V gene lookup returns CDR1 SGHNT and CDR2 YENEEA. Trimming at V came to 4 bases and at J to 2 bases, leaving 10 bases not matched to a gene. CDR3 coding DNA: TGTGCCAGCAGCTCAAGACAGGGGTCGAACCCTGGGGCCAACGTCCTGACTTTC. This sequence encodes CASSSRQGSNPGANVLTF.

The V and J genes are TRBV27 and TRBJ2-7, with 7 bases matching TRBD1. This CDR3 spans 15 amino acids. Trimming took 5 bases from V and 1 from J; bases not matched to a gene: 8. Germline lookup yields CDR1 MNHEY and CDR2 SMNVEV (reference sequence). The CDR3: CASSLTGAKSYEQYF. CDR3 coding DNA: TGTGCCAGCAGTCTTACAGGGGCGAAATCCTACGAGCAGTACTTC.

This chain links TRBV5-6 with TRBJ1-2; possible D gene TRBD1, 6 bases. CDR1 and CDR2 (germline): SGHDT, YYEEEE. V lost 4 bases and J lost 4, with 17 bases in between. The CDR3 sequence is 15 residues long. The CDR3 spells CASSGGHTLRYGYTF. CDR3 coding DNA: TGTGCCAGCAGCGGGGGACATACGCTGCGCTATGGCTACACCTTC.

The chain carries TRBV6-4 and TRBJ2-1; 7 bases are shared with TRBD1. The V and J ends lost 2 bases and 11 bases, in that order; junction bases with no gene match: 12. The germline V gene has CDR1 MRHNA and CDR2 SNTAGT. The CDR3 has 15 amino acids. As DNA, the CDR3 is TGTGCCAGCAGTGACGGGACAGTAGATACAATGAAGCAGTTCTTC. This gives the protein CASSDGTVDTMKQFF.

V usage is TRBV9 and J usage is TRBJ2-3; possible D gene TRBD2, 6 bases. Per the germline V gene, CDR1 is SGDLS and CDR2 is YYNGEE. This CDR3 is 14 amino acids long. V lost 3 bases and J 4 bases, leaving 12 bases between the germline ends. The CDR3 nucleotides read TGTGCCAGCAGCGAGGCGGGACTCCCAGATACGCAGTATTTT. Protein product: CASSEAGLPDTQYF.

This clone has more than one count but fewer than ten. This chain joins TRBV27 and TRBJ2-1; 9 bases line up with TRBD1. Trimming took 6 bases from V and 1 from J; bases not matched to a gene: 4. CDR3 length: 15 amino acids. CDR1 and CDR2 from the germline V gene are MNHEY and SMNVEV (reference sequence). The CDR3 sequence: CASSPGQGSYNEQFF. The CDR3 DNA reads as TGTGCCAGCAGCCCCGGACAGGGGTCCTACAATGAGCAGTTCTTC.

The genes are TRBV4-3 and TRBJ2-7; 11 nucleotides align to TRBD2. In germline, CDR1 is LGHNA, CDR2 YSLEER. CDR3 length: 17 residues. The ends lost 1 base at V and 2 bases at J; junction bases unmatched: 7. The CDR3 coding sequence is TGCGCCAGCAGCCAAGCCCTAGCGGGAGGTGGTACCTACGAGCAGTACTTC. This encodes CASSQALAGGGTYEQYF.

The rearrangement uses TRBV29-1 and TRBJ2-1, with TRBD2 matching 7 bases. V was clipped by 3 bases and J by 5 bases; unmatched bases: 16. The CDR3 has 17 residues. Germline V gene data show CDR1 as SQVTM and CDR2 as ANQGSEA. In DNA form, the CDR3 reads TGCAGCGTTGACGGGGGGAGGGCCAGCAGGAAGCACAATGAGCAGTTCTTC. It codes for CSVDGGRASRKHNEQFF.

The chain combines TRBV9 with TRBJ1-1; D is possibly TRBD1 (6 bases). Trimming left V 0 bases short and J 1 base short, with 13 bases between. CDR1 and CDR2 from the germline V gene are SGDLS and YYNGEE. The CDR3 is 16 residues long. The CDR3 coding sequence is TGTGCCAGCAGCGTAGACAGGGAAGGGCGGAACACTGAAGCTTTCTTT. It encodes CASSVDREGRNTEAFF.

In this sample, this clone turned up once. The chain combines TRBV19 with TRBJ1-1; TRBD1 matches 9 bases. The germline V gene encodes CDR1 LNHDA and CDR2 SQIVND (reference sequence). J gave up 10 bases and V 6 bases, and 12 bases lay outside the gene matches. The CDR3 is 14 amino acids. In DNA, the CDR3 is TGTGCCAGTAGACCCCCCTGGGACAGGGTGCCAGCTTTCTTT. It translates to CASRPPWDRVPAFF.

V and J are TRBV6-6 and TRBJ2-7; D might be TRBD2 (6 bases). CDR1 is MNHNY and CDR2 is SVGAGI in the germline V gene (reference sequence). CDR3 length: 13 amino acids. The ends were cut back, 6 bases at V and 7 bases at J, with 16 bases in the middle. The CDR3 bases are TGTGCCAGCAGCCATTTAGCGGCTTGGGAGCAGTACTTC. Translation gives CASSHLAAWEQYF.

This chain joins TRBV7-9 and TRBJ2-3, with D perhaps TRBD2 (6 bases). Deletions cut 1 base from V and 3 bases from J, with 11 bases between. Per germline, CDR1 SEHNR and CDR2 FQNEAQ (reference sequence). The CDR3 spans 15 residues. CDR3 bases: TGTGCCAGCAGCTTAGAGACTAGTAATACAGATACGCAGTATTTT. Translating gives CASSLETSNTDTQYF.